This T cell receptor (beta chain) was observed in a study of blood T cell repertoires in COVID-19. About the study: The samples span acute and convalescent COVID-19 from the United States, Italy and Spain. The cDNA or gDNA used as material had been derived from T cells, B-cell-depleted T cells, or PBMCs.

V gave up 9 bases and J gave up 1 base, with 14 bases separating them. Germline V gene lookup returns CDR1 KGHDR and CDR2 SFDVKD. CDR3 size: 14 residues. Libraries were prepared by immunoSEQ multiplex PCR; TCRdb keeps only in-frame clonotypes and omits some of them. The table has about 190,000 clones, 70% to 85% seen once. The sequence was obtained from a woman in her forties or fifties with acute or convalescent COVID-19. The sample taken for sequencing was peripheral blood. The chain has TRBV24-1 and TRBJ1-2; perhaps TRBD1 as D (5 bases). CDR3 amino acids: CATRGRADNYGYTF. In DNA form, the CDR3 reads TGTGCCACCCGCGGCAGGGCCGATAACTATGGCTACACCTTC.